The sample holds a few counts of the clone carrying this T cell receptor beta chain. The antigen is unknown. This sample's TCRbeta library carried unique molecular identifier barcodes. TCRdb fed the PCR reads into MiXCR, producing one record per CDR3 protein. The data contain about 980,000 distinct CDR3 sequences, about 29% of them seen just once; the ten biggest clones take up 28%. This sample is part of a study of T-cell reconstitution after alpha-beta-depleted transplantation in children. Overall study results and limits: By about two months after transplant, alpha-beta T cells reportedly arose from several hundred graft clones that had expanded. For some patients, TCRbeta diversity was high at day 60 because of recipient T cells and thymic progenitors that survived. T-cell counts and diversity at one year post-transplant came mainly from newly produced T cells.

V was cut by 0 bases and J by 4 bases, with 10 bases left in between. This CDR3 spans 15 amino acids. Germline CDR1 and CDR2: MNHEY and SVGAGI. The source of this sequence is a boy younger than two who had a stem cell transplant for SCID, so the T cells may come from the graft donor. The chain carries TRBV6-5 and TRBJ1-3; D remains unclear. This sample comprised PBMCs, mostly from graft donor cells, obtained 360 days after TCRalphabeta/CD19-depleted stem cell transplant. CDR3 DNA: TGTGCCAGCAGTTACTCGGGCAGAAACGGAAACACCATATATTTT. Its translation is CASSYSGRNGNTIYF.